Below, 17 T cell receptor beta chains from the same sample are listed, as sequenced in a study of blood T cell repertoires in COVID-19. The repertoire was sequenced with immunoSEQ multiplex PCR; TCRdb's copy has only in-frame clones and lacks some. The repertoire holds approximately 500,000 clones, with more than 75% as singletons. Input material: PBMCs or T cells enriched from blood (not recorded which). The receptors were gathered from a woman aged 40 to 50 who had recovered from COVID-19.

J is TRBJ1-1 and V is TRBV29-1; D possibly corresponds to TRBD1 (5 bases). Per the germline V gene, CDR1 is SQVTM and CDR2 is ANQGSEA. CDR3 length: 11 amino acids. V shed 6 bases and J shed 6 bases, with 11 bases lying between them. This CDR3 is CSVAGRAEAFF. CDR3 in DNA: TGCAGCGTCGCAGGGAGGGCTGAAGCTTTCTTT.

The rearrangement uses TRBV29-1 and TRBJ2-5; 7 bases map to TRBD2. Germline-derived CDR1 and CDR2 are SQVTM and ANQGSEA. The J segment lost 3 bases and the V segment lost 6 bases, leaving 7 bases of the junction unmatched. This CDR3 contains 13 residues. DNA of the CDR3: TGCAGCGTCGCCCGCGGACTAGAAGAGACCCAGTACTTC. It yields the protein CSVARGLEETQYF.

V gene TRBV27 combines with J gene TRBJ2-7; 9 bases line up with TRBD2. This CDR3 spans 15 amino acids. Unmatched junction bases numbered 5, after V lost 3 bases and J lost 2 bases. In germline, CDR1 is MNHEY, CDR2 SMNVEV (reference sequence). The CDR3 is CASSFVSGSPYEQYF. The CDR3, as DNA: TGTGCCAGCAGTTTCGTTAGCGGGAGTCCCTACGAGCAGTACTTC.

The chain carries TRBV7-9 and TRBJ2-7, with TRBD1 matching over 8 bases. This CDR3 contains 16 residues. Germline V lookup: CDR1 SEHNR, CDR2 FQNEAQ (reference sequence). J gave up 3 bases and V 5 bases, and 12 bases lay outside the gene matches. The CDR3 protein is CASSTGGKGTNYEQYF. As DNA, the CDR3 is TGTGCCAGCAGCACAGGGGGGAAAGGGACAAACTACGAGCAGTACTTC.

The rearrangement uses TRBV6-5 and TRBJ2-3; 12 bases align to TRBD2. Germline assignment: CDR1 MNHEY and CDR2 SVGAGI. CDR3 size: 15 residues. The V and J ends lost 5 bases and 3 bases, in that order; junction bases with no gene match: 3. The CDR3 here is CASSRLAGVTDTQYF. For the CDR3, the DNA is TGTGCCAGCAGTCGACTAGCGGGAGTGACAGATACGCAGTATTTT.

This clone was detected only once. The CDR3 coding sequence is TGTGCCAGCCAAGACACTCCGAACACTGAAGCTTTCTTT. Translated: CASQDTPNTEAFF. This chain links TRBV18 with TRBJ1-1; no firm D call. Germline loops: CDR1 KGHSH, CDR2 LQKENI. The V end lost 8 bases, the J end lost 1 base, and 11 bases lay between the germline ends. The CDR3 contains 13 residues.

In DNA, the CDR3 is TGTGCCAGCAGCACTAACACAGGGGGAGATGGCTACACCTTC. It yields the protein CASSTNTGGDGYTF. The chain joins TRBV7-9 to TRBJ1-2; TRBD1 aligns across 8 bases. The V gene end was trimmed by 5 bases and the J gene end by 6 bases; junction bases not matched to a gene: 8. The CDR3 covers 14 residues. Germline V gene sequence: CDR1 SEHNR, CDR2 FQNEAQ (reference sequence).

This sequence joins TRBV7-9 and TRBJ1-5; 10 positions match TRBD1. Trimming removed 6 bases from V and 1 base from J; junction bases left unmatched: 3. The CDR3 extends over 15 amino acids. Germline V gives CDR1 SEHNR, CDR2 FQNEAQ (reference sequence). The CDR3 is CASSRGQGSNQPQHF. The CDR3 DNA is TGTGCCAGCAGTCGGGGACAGGGGAGCAATCAGCCCCAGCATTTT.

The chain recombines TRBV5-1 with TRBJ2-3; tentative D call: TRBD2 (6 bases). In germline, CDR1 is SGHRS, CDR2 YFSETQ. This CDR3 is built from 14 residues. V was trimmed by 0 bases and J by 3 bases, leaving 8 bases between them. The CDR3 loop reads CASSLAGVTDTQYF. DNA for the CDR3: TGCGCCAGCAGCTTGGCGGGAGTAACAGATACGCAGTATTTT. The complete variable domain, with remaining parts taken from reference TRBV5-1 and TRBJ2-3, reads KAGVTQTPRYLIKTRGQQVTLSCSPISGHRSVSWYQQTPGQGLQFLFEYFSETQRNKGNFPGRFSGRQFSNSRSEMNVSTLELGDSALYLCASSLAGVTDTQYFGPGTRLTVL.

The J gene is TRBJ2-2, the V gene TRBV28; 7 nucleotides agree with TRBD1. J was trimmed by 2 bases and V by 2 bases; bases with no gene match: 20. The germline CDR1 and CDR2 sequences are MDHEN and SYDVKM. This CDR3 contains 21 residues. The CDR3: CASSLPPWTDIRGPNTGELFF. Here the CDR3 DNA reads TGTGCCAGCAGTTTACCCCCCTGGACAGATATTAGGGGGCCTAACACCGGGGAGCTGTTTTTT.

The J gene is TRBJ2-1, the V gene TRBV25-1; D is possibly TRBD2 (5 bases). The CDR3 is 11 amino acids. The germline gives CDR1 MGHDK, CDR2 SYGVNS. V gave up 1 base and J gave up 12 bases, with 7 bases separating them. The CDR3 nucleotides read TGTGCCAGCAGTGAATTGGCGGGGCAGTTCTTC. Translation: CASSELAGQFF.

The V and J genes are TRBV7-2 and TRBJ2-1, with D possibly TRBD1 on 5 matching bases. CDR3 size: 15 residues. The germline V gene encodes CDR1 SGHTA and CDR2 FQGNSA. Trimming cost V 3 bases and J 9 bases, with 18 bases left between them. The CDR3 bases are TGTGCCAGCAGCTTCTCTCTTCAGGGAAATACTGAGCAGTTCTTC. Amino acid sequence: CASSFSLQGNTEQFF.

The V and J genes are TRBV19 and TRBJ1-6; TRBD1 agrees at 10 bases. Trimming at V came to 5 bases and at J to 9 bases, leaving 7 bases not matched to a gene. Germline V CDR1 and CDR2: LNHDA, SQIVND (reference sequence). The CDR3 spans 15 residues. The CDR3 sequence is CASSPSGQGISPLHF. DNA for the CDR3: TGTGCCAGTAGTCCCTCGGGACAGGGGATTTCACCCCTCCACTTT.

The chain links TRBV29-1 to TRBJ2-1; 8 bases line up with TRBD2. Germline CDR1 and CDR2: SQVTM and ANQGSEA. The ends lost 7 bases at V and 3 bases at J; junction bases unmatched: 8. The CDR3 is 14 amino acids. The CDR3 nucleotides are TGCAGCGGAGCGGGAGAGCAAGACTACAATGAGCAGTTCTTC. Its translation is CSGAGEQDYNEQFF.

This clone was detected once. The chain joins TRBV30 to TRBJ2-7, with 8 bases lining up with TRBD2. Per the germline V gene, CDR1 is GTSNPN and CDR2 is SVGIG (reference sequence). CDR3 length: 16 amino acids. J lost 0 bases, V lost 2 bases, and 9 bases had no gene match. This CDR3 is CAWSTPRSGSSYEQYF. The CDR3, as DNA: TGTGCCTGGAGTACCCCTAGAAGCGGGAGCTCCTACGAGCAGTACTTC.

The chain links TRBV11-3 to TRBJ1-6; 7 bases are a match to TRBD1. The CDR3 totals 15 residues. J gave up 7 bases and V 5 bases, and 8 bases lay outside the gene matches. The V gene's germline CDR1 is SGHNT and CDR2 YENEEA. The CDR3 nucleotides are TGTGCCAGCAGCCTACAGGGGAGAGTGAATTCACCCCTCCACTTT. Protein: CASSLQGRVNSPLHF.

The chain couples TRBV9 to TRBJ2-2; D is possibly TRBD2 (7 bases). This CDR3 is 17 amino acids long. The V and J ends lost 0 bases and 7 bases respectively, with 19 bases between them. The V gene's germline CDR1 is SGDLS and CDR2 YYNGEE. In nucleotides, the CDR3 is TGTGCCAGCAGCGTAGGACTGGGGGGGCTCCTTGTCGGGGAGCTGTTTTTT. This codes for CASSVGLGGLLVGELFF.